A single sample gave rise to the 16 T cell receptor beta chains below, sequenced in a study of glioma-infiltrating T cells. TCR alpha and beta CDR3 regions were amplified from RNA using iRepertoire nested multiplex PCR. Using its own MiXCR run on the multiplex PCR reads, TCRdb lists one record per CDR3 protein. The table has 300,000 to 450,000 distinct CDR3 sequences, roughly 41% seen once. Sequenced input: glioma tissue, nonneoplastic brain tissue, or PBMCs (not recorded which). The origin of the receptors is a human donor with low-grade glioma or glioblastoma, undergoing nonglioma brain surgery, or in good health (not recorded which).

This clonotype appeared many times. This chain connects TRBV27 to TRBJ2-1, with TRBD2 identical over 8 bases. The trim removed 11 bases at V and 7 bases at J, leaving 16 bases unmatched. There are 15 residues in the CDR3. Germline V CDR1 and CDR2: MNHEY, SMNVEV (reference sequence). The CDR3: CASSYLSGSRNEQFF. The CDR3 coding sequence is TGTGCCTCGTCCTACCTGAGCGGGAGTCGGAATGAGCAGTTCTTC.

There are a few counts of this clonotype. A junction boundary mismatches the germline segment, possibly from a read error. The CDR3 DNA follows: TGTGCCAGCAGCCAAGATCAGGCCTACGAGCAGTACTTC. As protein: CASSQDQAYEQYF. The chain uses TRBV4-1 and TRBJ2-7; D is undetermined. Germline CDR1 is MGHRA and CDR2 is YSYEKL. The CDR3 extends over 13 amino acids.

The V and J genes are TRBV20-1 and TRBJ2-6; D call uncertain. With 8 bases removed from V and 0 bases from J, the gap between germline ends came to 8 bases. Germline CDR1 DFQATT, CDR2 SNEGSKA (reference sequence). The CDR3 totals 13 residues. The CDR3 DNA reads TGCAGTTCAAAGTTCTCTGGGGCCAACGTCCTGACTTTC. Amino acids: CSSKFSGANVLTF.

This clonotype occurred once. Being one base from a much bigger clone, this may be a read error. This CDR3 is missing its conserved last phenylalanine or tryptophan, likely due to a read error. The chain uses TRBV6-1 and TRBJ1-5, with unresolved D. Germline lookup yields CDR1 MNHNS and CDR2 SASEGT. Trimming removed 5 bases from V and 3 bases from J, with 11 bases in between. The length of the CDR3 is 14 residues. The CDR3 sequence: CASSWFLINQPQHL. The DNA for the CDR3 is TGTGCCAGCAGTTGGTTTTTAATCAATCAGCCCCAGCATCTT.

This clonotype was counted between two and nine times. The rearrangement links TRBV28 to TRBJ1-5, with D hard to call. V was clipped by 6 bases and J by 0 bases, with 9 bases between them. Germline values: CDR1 MDHEN, CDR2 SYDVKM. This CDR3 has 14 amino acids. For the CDR3, the DNA is TGTGCCAGCAGAGGACGGTATAGCAATCAGCCCCAGCATTTT. Protein: CASRGRYSNQPQHF.

J is TRBJ2-3 and V is TRBV4-3; D might be TRBD2 (5 bases). Looked up from germline, CDR1 is LGHNA and CDR2 is YSLEER. CDR3 size: 14 residues. Deletions cut 4 bases from V and 5 bases from J, with 13 bases between. The CDR3 region has the DNA TGCGCCAGCAGCCCTCAGGCGGGTCGAGATACGCAGTATTTT. It is translated as CASSPQAGRDTQYF.

This clonotype showed up just a few times. The gene calls are TRBV28 and TRBJ2-7, with D possibly TRBD2 on 5 matching bases. The CDR3 contains 13 residues. V was cut by 2 bases and J by 7 bases, with 12 bases left in between. Germline loops: CDR1 MDHEN, CDR2 SYDVKM. CDR3 sequence reads: CASSLAGPGEQYF. Here the CDR3 DNA reads TGTGCCAGCAGTTTAGCGGGTCCCGGGGAGCAGTACTTC.

In this sample, this clonotype turned up once. V usage is TRBV4-1 and J usage is TRBJ2-1; perhaps TRBD2 as D (6 bases). The V gene's germline CDR1 is MGHRA and CDR2 YSYEKL. The CDR3 is 17 amino acids. Trimming left V 0 bases short and J 7 bases short, with 19 bases between. The CDR3 region has the DNA TGCGCCAGCAGCCAAGAAGGCCATTTTTTAGGGAGGAATGAGCAGTTCTTC. Translating gives CASSQEGHFLGRNEQFF.

This clonotype was counted a few times. J is TRBJ2-3 and V is TRBV20-1; D unclear. V was trimmed by 2 bases and J by 3 bases, leaving 9 bases between them. The germline CDR1 and CDR2 sequences are DFQATT and SNEGSKA (reference sequence). The CDR3 covers 13 residues. The CDR3 coding sequence is TGCAGTGCTAGAAATCCGGTGACAGATACGCAGTATTTT. It codes for CSARNPVTDTQYF.

This clonotype was counted between two and nine times. This rearrangement joins TRBV29-1 to TRBJ1-1; TRBD1 matches 11 bases. The CDR3 spans 14 residues. The V segment lost 5 bases and the J segment 5 bases; nucleotides outside the gene matches: 7. Germline CDR1 SQVTM, CDR2 ANQGSEA. The CDR3 protein is CSVTSGTGGTEAFF. DNA for the CDR3: TGCAGCGTTACCTCCGGGACAGGGGGAACTGAAGCTTTCTTT.

The chain has TRBV29-1 and TRBJ1-1, with TRBD1 as a possible D gene (5 bases). Trimming took off 4 bases at V and 7 bases at J, with 19 bases between the two ends. CDR1 SQVTM and CDR2 ANQGSEA come from the germline V gene. The CDR3 is 14 amino acids. The CDR3 DNA reads TGCAGCGTTGTCCGCCGGGACCTAGTGAGTGAAGCTTTCTTT. As protein: CSVVRRDLVSEAFF.

The chain carries TRBV20-1 and TRBJ2-3; D is unclear. This CDR3 is built from 12 residues. Germline V gene lookup returns CDR1 DFQATT and CDR2 SNEGSKA (reference sequence). Deletions cut 2 bases from V and 6 bases from J, with 9 bases between. The CDR3 coding sequence is TGCAGTGCTAGACTCTCTCTGGATACGCAGTATTTT. This sequence encodes CSARLSLDTQYF.

This clonotype was found once. J is TRBJ2-1 and V is TRBV24-1; 8 bases are a match to TRBD1. V was clipped by 4 bases and J by 8 bases; unmatched bases: 6. Germline CDR1 and CDR2: KGHDR and SFDVKD. The CDR3 extends over 14 amino acids. CDR3 amino acids: CATSDTTGADEQFF. The DNA for the CDR3 is TGTGCCACCAGTGACACGACAGGGGCCGATGAGCAGTTCTTC.

The table lists this clonotype with a few counts. V is TRBV20-1 and J is TRBJ2-1; TRBD2 might be the D (5 bases). V was cut by 7 bases and J by 0 bases, with 10 bases left in between. Germline V CDR1 and CDR2: DFQATT, SNEGSKA (reference sequence). The CDR3 sequence is 13 residues long. CDR3 in DNA: TGCAGTGAAGGGAGCCCCTCCTACAATGAGCAGTTCTTC. Residues: CSEGSPSYNEQFF.

The rearrangement joins TRBV4-3 to TRBJ1-1, with 7 bases matching TRBD1. The CDR3 extends over 16 amino acids. Germline V gives CDR1 LGHNA, CDR2 YSLEER. The ends lost 2 bases at V and 7 bases at J; junction bases unmatched: 13. The CDR3 region has the DNA TGCGCCAGCAGCCAACATGGCCGAAGTGGGACAGATGAAGCTTTCTTT. It codes for CASSQHGRSGTDEAFF.

CDR3 sequence reads: CASSPAGGTYSNQPQHF. CDR3 DNA sequence: TGTGCCAGCAGTCCAGCGGGGGGCACCTATAGCAATCAGCCCCAGCATTTT. The chain recombines TRBV7-8 with TRBJ1-5; TRBD1 might be the D (6 bases). Trimming removed 6 bases from V and 0 bases from J, with 18 bases in between. The CDR3 consists of 17 residues. Germline V gene data show CDR1 as SGHVS and CDR2 as FQNEAQ.